The entry below describes one T cell receptor (beta chain). Per the study methods: Reference gene primers were amplified, and this amplification served to estimate nucleated cell counts. The repertoire was sequenced with immunoSEQ multiplex PCR; TCRdb's copy has only in-frame clones and lacks some. That table furnishes V, J and clone size, whereas the DNA furnished D and trimming. The table includes roughly 60,000 clones, about 87% detected once. Germline CDR1 reads SQVTM; CDR2 reads ANQGSEA. Trimming cost V 7 bases and J 8 bases; bases outside gene matches: 16. This CDR3 has 15 amino acids. Seattle patients were enrolled during active infection and followed longitudinally. These data are taken from a study of blood T cell repertoires in COVID-19. The wider study: The United States, Italy and Spain supplied acute and convalescent COVID-19 samples. T cells, B-cell-depleted T cells, or PBMCs provided the cDNA or gDNA that served as material.

Material: peripheral blood. The source is a man aged 35 to 55 with COVID-19, enrolled during active disease. The V and J genes are TRBV29-1 and TRBJ1-4; 7 bases fit TRBD1. CDR3 sequence reads: CSASGAAGGREKLFF. The CDR3 DNA reads TGCAGCGCTTCAGGGGCGGCAGGGGGTAGGGAAAAACTGTTTTTT. The variable domain in full, completed from reference TRBV29-1 and TRBJ1-4, reads SAVISQKPSRDICQRGTSLTIQCQVDSQVTMMFWYRQQPGQSLTLIATANQGSEATYESGFVIDKFPISRPNLTFSTLTVSNMSPEDSSIYLCSASGAAGGREKLFFGSGTQLSVL.